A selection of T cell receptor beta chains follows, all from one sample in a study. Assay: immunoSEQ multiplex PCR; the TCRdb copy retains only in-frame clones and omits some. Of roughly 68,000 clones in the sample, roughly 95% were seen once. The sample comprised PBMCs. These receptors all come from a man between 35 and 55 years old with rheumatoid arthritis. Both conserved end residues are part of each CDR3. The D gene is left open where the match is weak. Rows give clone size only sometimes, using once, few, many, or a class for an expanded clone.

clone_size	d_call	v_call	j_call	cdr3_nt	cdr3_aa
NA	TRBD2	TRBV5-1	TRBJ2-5	TGCGCCAGCAGCTTGGAAGCGGGAAGAGGAGAGACCCAGTACTTC	CASSLEAGRGETQYF
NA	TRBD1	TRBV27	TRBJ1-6	TGTGCCAGCAGTCCCCGACAGGGGGCCGCGGTGTCTAATTCACCCCTCCACTTT	CASSPRQGAAVSNSPLHF
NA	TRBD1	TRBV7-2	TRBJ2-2	TGTGCCAGCAGCCCCACCCGGACAGGTCGTCAGAACACCGGGGAGCTGTTTTTT	CASSPTRTGRQNTGELFF
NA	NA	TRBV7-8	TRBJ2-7	TGTGCCAGCAGCCGGGGACTCTGGGGAGAGCAGTACTTC	CASSRGLWGEQYF
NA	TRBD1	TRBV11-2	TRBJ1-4	TGTGCCAGCAGCTTATGGCCGACAGGGGGACGAGAAAAACTGTTTTTT	CASSLWPTGGREKLFF
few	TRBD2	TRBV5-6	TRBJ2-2	TGTGCCAGCACCTCTCGGGCTAGCGGGAACACCGGGGAGCTGTTTTTT	CASTSRASGNTGELFF
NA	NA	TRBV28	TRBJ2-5	TGTGCCAGCAGCCGGTCCGTCCAGACCCAGTACTTC	CASSRSVQTQYF
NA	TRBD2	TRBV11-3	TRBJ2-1	TGTGCCAGCAGCCTCAGACTAGCGGGGCAGAATGAGCAGTTCTTC	CASSLRLAGQNEQFF
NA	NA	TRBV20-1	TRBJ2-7	TGCAGTGCTAGTGGTCGGAAACTTGGGCTCTACGAGCAGTACTTC	CSASGRKLGLYEQYF
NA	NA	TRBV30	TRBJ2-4	TGTGCCTGGAGTGTTAAGGGGCACATTCAGTACTTC	CAWSVKGHIQYF
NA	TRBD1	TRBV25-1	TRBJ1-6	TGTGCCAGCAGTGATCCCGGGACAGGGGCGTCACCCCTCCACTTT	CASSDPGTGASPLHF
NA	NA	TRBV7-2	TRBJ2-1	TGTGCCAGCACCCTAAGCGGCAATGAGCAGTTCTTC	CASTLSGNEQFF
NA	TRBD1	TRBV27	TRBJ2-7	TGTGCCAGCAGTTCGGTACAGGGGGTCTCCTACGAGCAGTACTTC	CASSSVQGVSYEQYF
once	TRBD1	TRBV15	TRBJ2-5	TGTGCCACCAGCAGAGAAGGGACAGGGAGGGCTGCCCAGTACTTC	CATSREGTGRAAQYF
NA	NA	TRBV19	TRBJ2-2	TGTGCCAGTAGTATAGACGGGGGAGTAGAGACCGGGGAGCTGTTTTTT	CASSIDGGVETGELFF
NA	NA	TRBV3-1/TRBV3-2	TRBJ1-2	TGTGCCAGCAGCCCAAGGTTCCAGGCAGTCTATGGCTACACCTTC	CASSPRFQAVYGYTF
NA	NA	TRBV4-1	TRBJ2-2	TGCGCCAGCAGCCAAGTAGGGTACACCGGGGAGCTGTTTTTT	CASSQVGYTGELFF
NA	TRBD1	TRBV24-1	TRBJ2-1	TGTGCCACCAGTGGGCAGGGGGACCCTCCCACCTACAATGAGCAGTTCTTC	CATSGQGDPPTYNEQFF
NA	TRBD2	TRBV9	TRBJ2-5	TGTGCCAGCAGCGTAATAAGCGGGGGGCAAGAGACCCAGTACTTC	CASSVISGGQETQYF
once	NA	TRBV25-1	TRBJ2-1	TGTGCCAGCAGTGGCTACAGGGCCAGTGAGCAGTTCTTC	CASSGYRASEQFF
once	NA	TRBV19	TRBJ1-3	TGTGCCAGTAGTATTGTTCAGCGGAGCTCTGGAAACACCATATATTTT	CASSIVQRSSGNTIYF
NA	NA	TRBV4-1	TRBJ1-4	TGCGCCAGCAGCCCAATTCCCAGGGGACGGGAGGAAAAACTGTTTTTT	CASSPIPRGREEKLFF
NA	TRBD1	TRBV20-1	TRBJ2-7	TGCAGTGCCCTGACAGGGCGCGAGCAGTACTTC	CSALTGREQYF
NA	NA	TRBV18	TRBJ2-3	TGTGCCAGCTCATCTTCACTGGGGGATACGCAGTATTTT	CASSSSLGDTQYF
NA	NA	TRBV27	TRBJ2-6	TGTGCCAGCAGCTATATCTCTGGGGCCAACGTCCTGACTTTC	CASSYISGANVLTF
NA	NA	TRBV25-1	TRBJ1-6	TGTGCCAGCAGAGGCCGGGGGGGTTCCTATAATTCACCCCTCCACTTT	CASRGRGGSYNSPLHF
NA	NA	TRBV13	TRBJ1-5	TGTGCCAGCAGCTTAGTAGGGCAGCCCCAGCATTTT	CASSLVGQPQHF
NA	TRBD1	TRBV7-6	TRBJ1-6	TGTGCCAGCAGCCGCCAGGCGACAGGGGATCTATATTCACCCCTCCACTTT	CASSRQATGDLYSPLHF
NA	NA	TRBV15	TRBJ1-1	TGTGCCACCAGCAGAGATCGGGCGGCGGGGGGAGAAGCTTTCTTT	CATSRDRAAGGEAFF
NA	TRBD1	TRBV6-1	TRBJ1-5	TGTGCCAGCAGTGAAGGACAGGGGGTTAGCAATCAGCCCCAGCATTTT	CASSEGQGVSNQPQHF
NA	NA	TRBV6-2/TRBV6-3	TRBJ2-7	TGTGCCAGCAGTTGGAGTTACGAGCAGTACTTC	CASSWSYEQYF
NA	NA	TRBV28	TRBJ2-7	TGTGCCAGCAGTTTAGAGAAGATTTTTTCCTACGAGCAGTACTTC	CASSLEKIFSYEQYF
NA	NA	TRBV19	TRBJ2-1	TGTGCCAGTAGCGGGACGGGGGTTTGGGAGCAGTTCTTC	CASSGTGVWEQFF
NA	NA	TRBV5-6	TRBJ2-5	TGTGCCAGCAGCCAACTACCCGGGACTTGGAGGGGGGAGACCCAGTACTTC	CASSQLPGTWRGETQYF
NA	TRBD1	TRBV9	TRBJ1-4	TGTGCCAGCAGCGTTTCGACAGGGGGGAATGAAAAACTGTTTTTT	CASSVSTGGNEKLFF
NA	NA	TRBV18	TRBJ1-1	TGTGCCAGCTCACCATCTGGGGGGCCGGGAACTGAAGCTTTCTTT	CASSPSGGPGTEAFF
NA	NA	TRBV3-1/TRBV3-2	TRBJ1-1	TGTGCCAGCAGCCAATCCCGCTCGAACCAGGGACCTGAAGCTTTCTTT	CASSQSRSNQGPEAFF
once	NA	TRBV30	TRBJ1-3	TGTGCCTGGGGACCTAACTCTGGAAACACCATATATTTT	CAWGPNSGNTIYF
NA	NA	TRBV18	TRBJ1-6	TGTGCCAGCTCAACGGACAGCCAAGGGGGTTCACCCCTCCACTTT	CASSTDSQGGSPLHF
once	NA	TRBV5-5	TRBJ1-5	TGTGCCAGCAGCTTGTGGGAGGGGAATCAGCCCCAGCATTTT	CASSLWEGNQPQHF
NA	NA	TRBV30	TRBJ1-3	TGTGCCTGGAACATGGAAGATGGAAACACCATATATTTT	CAWNMEDGNTIYF